This TCR beta chain was captured by sequencing in a study of blood T cell repertoires in COVID-19. Study background: From the United States, Italy and Spain came samples of acute and convalescent COVID-19. T cells, B-cell-depleted T cells, or PBMCs provided the cDNA or gDNA that served as material.

Followed over time, Seattle patients had been enrolled while infection was active. Per the original data handling: Reference gene primer amplification gave estimated nucleated cell counts. Data came from immunoSEQ multiplex PCR; TCRdb stores just in-frame clones and leaves some out. That table gives V, J and clone size, and the DNA gave D and trimming. Of 250,000 to 350,000 clones listed, 80% to 90% were seen once; the top ten hold about an eighth. The TCR sequence derives from a woman in her 70s with COVID-19, enrolled during active disease. The specimen was peripheral blood.

Here the CDR3 reads CASSSRTGTNTEAFF. The CDR3 DNA reads as TGCGCCAGCAGCTCGCGGACAGGGACGAACACTGAAGCTTTCTTT. The chain combines TRBV5-1 with TRBJ1-1; 8 nucleotides line up with TRBD1. Germline trimming cut 3 bases from V and 1 base from J; bases unmatched to any gene: 5. This CDR3 is built from 15 residues. Germline V gives CDR1 SGHRS, CDR2 YFSETQ.